The rows below give T cell receptor beta chains drawn from one sample of a study of blood T cells in healthy people across ages. TCRdb reprocessed the 5' RACE reads with MiXCR, giving one entry per CDR3 protein. The sample has around 940,000 distinct CDR3 sequences; 51% are singletons. Sequencing input: blood. Receptor source: an older woman in good health. Both conserved end residues are part of each CDR3. D genes are given only for firm matches. A row's size may be missing; if present it is once, few, many or a size class.

v_gene,j_gene,abundance,d_gene,CDR3aa,CDR3nt
TRBV29-1,TRBJ2-7,NA,NA,CSVRLGSYYEQYF,TGCAGCGTTCGACTAGGTTCGTATTACGAGCAGTACTTC
TRBV7-2,TRBJ2-6,NA,NA,CASSLGRRVAGANVLTF,TGTGCCAGCAGCTTAGGCAGGAGGGTTGCTGGGGCCAACGTCCTGACTTTC
TRBV20-1,TRBJ2-1,NA,TRBD2,CSARDTLAGDARPNEQFF,TGCAGTGCTAGAGATACGCTAGCGGGAGACGCTAGACCCAATGAGCAGTTCTTC
TRBV12-3/TRBV12-4,TRBJ2-6,NA,TRBD2,CASSLALRGLAGPYGANVLTF,TGTGCCAGCAGTTTAGCGCTAAGAGGTCTAGCGGGGCCGTATGGGGCCAACGTCCTGACTTTC
TRBV30,TRBJ2-7,NA,NA,CAWSPQARLEQYF,TGTGCCTGGAGTCCCCAAGCCCGTCTCGAGCAGTACTTC
TRBV5-1,TRBJ2-5,NA,TRBD1,CASSLTGVEETQYF,TGCGCCAGCAGCTTGACAGGGGTGGAAGAGACCCAGTACTTC
TRBV29-1,TRBJ2-1,few,NA,CSVAPLSDNEQFF,TGCAGCGTTGCTCCCCTCTCGGACAATGAGCAGTTCTTC
TRBV15,TRBJ2-3,NA,NA,CATTGGLSTDTQYF,TGTGCCACCACCGGTGGGTTAAGCACAGATACGCAGTATTTT
TRBV6-6,TRBJ2-4,NA,NA,CASSYWSSYDQYF,TGTGCCAGCAGTTACTGGTCCTCCTACGACCAGTACTTC
TRBV29-1,TRBJ1-4,NA,TRBD1,CSVQGQNEKLFF,TGCAGCGTCCAGGGACAGAATGAAAAACTGTTTTTT
TRBV9,TRBJ1-2,few,NA,CASSGGLTDYYGYTF,TGTGCCAGCAGCGGGGGGTTAACAGATTACTATGGCTACACCTTC
TRBV20-1,TRBJ2-4,NA,NA,CSAPGQALENIQYF,TGCAGTGCCCCCGGGCAGGCCTTAGAAAACATTCAGTACTTC
TRBV4-1,TRBJ1-5,few,TRBD1,CASSPGTGGPQHF,TGCGCCAGCAGCCCCGGGACAGGGGGGCCCCAGCATTTT
TRBV20-1,TRBJ1-2,NA,NA,CSAELDYGYTF,TGCAGTGCTGAATTAGACTATGGCTACACCTTC
TRBV20-1,TRBJ1-5,NA,TRBD1,CSARTGGPYQPQHF,TGCAGTGCTCGGACAGGGGGCCCTTATCAGCCCCAGCATTTT
TRBV20-1,TRBJ2-7,few,TRBD2,CSALRGTSGGNEQYF,TGCAGTGCGCTTCGTGGGACTAGCGGAGGGAACGAGCAGTACTTC
TRBV29-1,TRBJ2-5,many,TRBD1,CSVGQMQETQYF,TGCAGCGTGGGACAGATGCAAGAGACCCAGTACTTC
TRBV18,TRBJ1-1,NA,TRBD1,CASSSRGTERNMNTEAFF,TGTGCCAGCTCATCACGTGGGACAGAAAGAAACATGAACACTGAAGCTTTCTTT
TRBV9,TRBJ2-4,NA,NA,CASSVGGVTTKNIQYF,TGTGCCAGCAGCGTAGGGGGCGTGACAACTAAAAACATTCAGTACTTC
TRBV7-2,TRBJ2-1,NA,TRBD2,CTSSMGLGRANEQFF,TGTACCAGCAGCATGGGACTAGGTCGGGCCAATGAGCAGTTCTTC
TRBV4-1,TRBJ1-2,NA,NA,CASSLRDNNYGYTF,TGCGCCAGCAGCCTTCGGGACAACAACTATGGCTACACCTTC
TRBV7-2,TRBJ2-1,NA,TRBD1,CASSRGPDHPYNEQFF,TGTGCCAGCAGCAGGGGGCCGGACCACCCCTACAATGAGCAGTTCTTC
TRBV4-3,TRBJ2-4,NA,TRBD2,CASSQVTSGTKNIQYF,TGCGCCAGCAGCCAAGTAACTAGCGGGACCAAAAACATTCAGTACTTC
TRBV6-5,TRBJ2-7,few,TRBD1,CASSGTGLSYEQYF,TGTGCCAGCAGTGGGACAGGCTTATCCTACGAGCAGTACTTC
TRBV20-1,TRBJ2-7,few,NA,CSASPGLIDYEQYF,TGCAGTGCTAGTCCCGGGCTAATAGACTACGAGCAGTACTTC
TRBV7-9,TRBJ1-1,NA,NA,CASSIQAYTEAFF,TGTGCCAGCAGCATACAGGCCTACACTGAAGCTTTCTTT
TRBV11-2,TRBJ2-7,NA,NA,CASSFFSGASRSYEQYF,TGTGCCAGCAGCTTTTTTTCCGGGGCCTCGAGGAGCTACGAGCAGTACTTC
TRBV3-1,TRBJ2-7,NA,NA,CASSPGPREYEQYF,TGTGCCAGCAGCCCGGGACCGAGAGAATACGAGCAGTACTTC
TRBV15,TRBJ1-1,few,NA,CATSRNYKNTEAFF,TGTGCCACCAGCAGGAACTACAAGAACACTGAAGCTTTCTTT
TRBV7-9,TRBJ2-7,many,NA,CASSSRGHSYEQYF,TGTGCCAGCAGCTCCCGGGGCCACTCCTACGAGCAGTACTTC
TRBV7-2,TRBJ2-4,NA,TRBD2,CAGSTTGLASSKNIQYF,TGTGCCGGCAGCACTACGGGACTAGCGAGTTCCAAAAACATTCAGTACTTC
TRBV9,TRBJ2-1,NA,TRBD2,CASPGGRGNEQFF,TGTGCCAGCCCCGGCGGGAGGGGCAATGAGCAGTTCTTC
TRBV20-1,TRBJ2-1,NA,NA,CSARAYRGLDEQFF,TGCAGTGCTAGAGCCTACCGGGGGTTAGATGAGCAGTTCTTC
TRBV5-1,TRBJ2-3,NA,NA,CASSTGTTTDTQYF,TGCGCCAGCAGCACCGGGACAACAACAGATACGCAGTATTTT
TRBV7-2,TRBJ1-2,few,TRBD1,CASSFDRGLNYGYTF,TGTGCCAGCAGCTTTGACAGGGGGCTGAACTATGGCTACACCTTC
TRBV10-1,TRBJ2-1,NA,NA,CAIPDRYNEQFF,TGCGCCATACCTGACCGGTACAATGAGCAGTTCTTC
TRBV7-9,TRBJ1-2,NA,NA,CASSSGQRIKDGYTF,TGTGCCAGCAGCTCCGGACAGCGTATAAAGGACGGCTACACCTTC
TRBV12-3/TRBV12-4,TRBJ1-5,NA,NA,CASSSLQGNQPQHF,TGTGCCAGCAGTTCCTTACAAGGCAATCAGCCCCAGCATTTT
TRBV13,TRBJ2-7,few,NA,CASSQRNRWDYEQYF,TGTGCCAGCAGCCAACGGAACAGGTGGGACTACGAGCAGTACTTC
TRBV25-1,TRBJ2-1,NA,NA,CASSESGQTYNEQFF,TGTGCCAGCAGTGAATCGGGGCAGACCTACAATGAGCAGTTCTTC
TRBV4-1,TRBJ2-5,few,NA,CASSRGIFETQYF,TGCGCCAGCAGCCGTGGTATTTTCGAGACCCAGTACTTC
TRBV7-8,TRBJ1-1,NA,NA,CVSSPFGRRITEAFF,TGTGTCAGCAGCCCATTTGGCCGGCGGATCACTGAAGCTTTCTTT
TRBV7-9,TRBJ2-7,NA,NA,CASSLGTPWEQYF,TGTGCCAGCAGCTTAGGGACCCCGTGGGAGCAGTACTTC
TRBV9,TRBJ2-7,NA,TRBD2,CASSVALSGRAYEQYF,TGTGCCAGCAGCGTAGCTCTGAGCGGGAGGGCCTACGAGCAGTACTTC
TRBV9,TRBJ2-5,NA,NA,CASSAFQGTQYF,TGTGCCAGCAGCGCCTTCCAGGGGACCCAGTACTTC
TRBV9,TRBJ2-3,few,NA,CASSVRADTQYF,TGTGCCAGCAGCGTTCGGGCAGATACGCAGTATTTT
TRBV20-1,TRBJ2-3,NA,TRBD2,CSALSGRATDTQYF,TGCAGTGCTCTTAGCGGGAGGGCCACAGATACGCAGTATTTT
TRBV18,TRBJ1-1,few,NA,CASSLQGMATEAFF,TGTGCCAGCTCACTCCAGGGGATGGCGACTGAAGCTTTCTTT
TRBV3-1,TRBJ2-7,NA,TRBD1,CASSQDRRQGKYEQYF,TGTGCCAGCAGCCAAGATAGGAGACAGGGGAAGTACGAGCAGTACTTC